The sequence of this T cell receptor beta chain was determined in a study of early T cells in non-severe SARS-CoV-2 infection. In the study overall: Chains were not paired, and sequencing was done on bulk RNA from unsorted whole blood.

This clonotype was picked up many times. Unique molecular identifiers were attached to individual cDNA molecules. In TCRdb, the 5' RACE reads were re-called with MiXCR into one record per CDR3 protein. The profile covers some 27,000 distinct CDR3 sequences, with approximately 4% appearing a single time and approximately 10% taken by the ten largest. The CDR3 contains 14 residues. Germline assignment: CDR1 MDHEN and CDR2 SYDVKM. Germline trimming cut 6 bases from V and 3 bases from J; bases unmatched to any gene: 7. The TCR originated in an adult who was a healthcare worker with PCR-confirmed SARS-CoV-2 infection or an uninfected control (not recorded which). Sequencing was performed on whole blood. The V and J genes are TRBV28 and TRBJ1-1, with 7 bases aligning to TRBD1. The DNA for the CDR3 is TGTGCCAGCAGACCCCCGACAGGGTACACTGAAGCTTTCTTT. This gives the protein CASRPPTGYTEAFF.